Listed here are 32 T cell receptor beta chains from one sample, sequenced in a study of spatial heterogeneity in lung cancer. Study findings and constraints: Expanded intratumoral alpha and beta TCR counts tracked tumor mutation counts.

Sample time point: sample taken at primary tumor resection. Their cognate antigens are unknown. One entry per CDR3 protein results from TCRdb running MiXCR on the 5' RACE reads. The sample lists under 11,000 distinct CDR3 sequences; approximately 12% were seen once. The material sequenced was lung tumor tissue, taken at surgery. Receptors originate from a female donor with early-stage non-small cell lung cancer.

The DNA for the CDR3 is TGCGCCAGCAGCTTGGGGGGTGGGAACACTGAAGCTTTCTTT. It encodes CASSLGGGNTEAFF. The chain recombines TRBV5-1 with TRBJ1-1; D not resolved. CDR1 and CDR2 (germline): SGHRS, YFSETQ. V was shortened by 0 bases and J by 1 base, with 7 bases between the two germline ends. This CDR3 is built from 14 residues.

The sample holds many counts of this clonotype. J is TRBJ2-2 and V is TRBV7-6; 11 bases fit TRBD1. The CDR3 loop spans 17 amino acids. Trimming took 5 bases from V and 5 from J; bases not matched to a gene: 10. Germline CDR1 SGHVS, CDR2 FNYEAQ. The CDR3 protein is CASSRTGTGGWTGELFF. In DNA, the CDR3 is TGTGCCAGCAGCCGGACCGGGACAGGGGGTTGGACCGGGGAGCTGTTTTTT.

This clonotype was found many times. The chain recombines TRBV18 with TRBJ2-7; tentatively, D is TRBD1 (5 bases). V lost 6 bases and J lost 0, with 15 bases in between. CDR3 size: 15 residues. Per germline, CDR1 KGHSH and CDR2 LQKENI. CDR3: CASSRLSGPSYEQYF. The CDR3 bases are TGTGCCAGCTCGCGTCTCTCAGGGCCCTCCTACGAGCAGTACTTC.

By share, this clonotype ranks as medium-sized (0.01 to 0.1%). The chain links TRBV6-1 to TRBJ1-5; no clear D gene. V lost 7 bases and J 0 bases, leaving 10 bases between the germline ends. Germline V lookup: CDR1 MNHNS, CDR2 SASEGT. The CDR3 runs to 14 residues. In DNA form, the CDR3 reads TGTGCCAGCACCCACAGAAATAGCAATCAGCCCCAGCATTTT. This gives the protein CASTHRNSNQPQHF.

This clonotype counts as medium-sized. This sequence joins TRBV12-5 and TRBJ1-5, with D maybe TRBD1 (5 bases). Germline CDR1 is LGHNT and CDR2 is FRNRAP. The CDR3 is 15 residues long. V was clipped by 1 base and J by 5 bases, with 12 bases between them. DNA for the CDR3: TGTGCTAGTGGTTTGGCAAGGGGCCAATATCAGCCCCAGCATTTT. Amino acid sequence: CASGLARGQYQPQHF.

This clonotype was recorded at least ten times. The CDR3 nucleotides read TGTGCCAGCAGCCCCTACGGGGAGAACGGGGAGCTGTTTTTT. It yields the protein CASSPYGENGELFF. The chain uses TRBV9 and TRBJ2-2; D is possibly TRBD2 (5 bases). CDR1 is SGDLS, CDR2 YYNGEE, per germline. This CDR3 is built from 14 residues. Trimming removed 4 bases from V and 7 bases from J, with 14 bases in between.

This clonotype was counted at least ten times. This chain links TRBV28 with TRBJ1-4, with 9 positions matching TRBD1. Germline V CDR1 and CDR2: MDHEN, SYDVKM. There are 16 residues in the CDR3. V shed 4 bases, J shed 3 bases, and the junction held 6 bases outside the gene matches. CDR3 loop: CASSSPGQGANEKLFF. The CDR3 DNA sequence: TGTGCCAGCAGTTCCCCGGGACAGGGAGCTAATGAAAAACTGTTTTTT. The full variable domain, completed using reference TRBV28 and TRBJ1-4, is DVKVTQSSRYLVKRTGEKVFLECVQDMDHENMFWYRQDPGLGLRLIYFSYDVKMKEKGDIPEGYSVSREKKERFSLILESASTNQTSMYLCASSSPGQGANEKLFFGSGTQLSVL.

The J gene is TRBJ2-5, the V gene TRBV3-1, with 12 bases that match TRBD2. There are 15 residues in the CDR3. V was clipped by 0 bases and J by 6 bases; unmatched bases: 2. The germline CDR1 and CDR2 sequences are LGHDT and YNNKEL (reference sequence). CDR3 loop: CASSQETSGRQTQYF. For the CDR3, the DNA is TGTGCCAGCAGCCAAGAGACTAGCGGGAGACAGACCCAGTACTTC.

This clonotype is classed as medium-sized. This chain joins TRBV6-5 and TRBJ2-3; 15 bases are a match to TRBD2. Germline V gives CDR1 MNHEY, CDR2 SVGAGI. The CDR3 spans 19 residues. The junction had 10 bases not matched to a gene; V was cut back by 6 bases and J by 0 bases. This CDR3 reads CASRRRGTSGRSSTDTQYF. The CDR3 region has the DNA TGTGCCAGCAGACGTAGAGGGACTAGCGGGAGGAGTAGCACAGATACGCAGTATTTT.

A remark on this clonotype: A read error is possible here, since a much larger clone lies one base away. V and J are TRBV7-9 and TRBJ2-4; no reliable D call. V lost 5 bases and J 7 bases, leaving 9 bases between the germline ends. Per the germline V gene, CDR1 is SEHNR and CDR2 is FQNEAQ (reference sequence). The CDR3 covers 12 residues. The CDR3, as DNA: TGTGCCAGCAGCCGGAACAGTAACATTCAGTACTTC. This codes for CASSRNSNIQYF.

This clonotype is medium-sized by share. This chain uses TRBV7-9 with TRBJ2-1; no firm D call. The CDR3 is made up of 13 amino acids. V lost 1 base and J lost 5, with 6 bases in between. Germline CDR1 and CDR2: SEHNR and FQNEAQ (reference sequence). Written as DNA, the CDR3 is TGTGCCAGCAGCTTAGTTAGTCACAATGAGCAGTTCTTC. Protein product: CASSLVSHNEQFF.

V and J are TRBV6-2 or TRBV6-3 and TRBJ1-1; D is uncertain. The CDR3 extends over 14 amino acids. Germline V gene sequence: CDR1 MNHEY, CDR2 SVGEGT. Trimming stripped 0 bases from V and 1 base from J, with 6 bases between. CDR3 DNA: TGTGCCAGCAGTTACTCAACGGGGAACACTGAAGCTTTCTTT. Its protein product is CASSYSTGNTEAFF.

This clonotype appeared many times. This CDR3 is CSVGLASTDTQYF. DNA of the CDR3: TGCAGCGTTGGACTAGCGAGCACAGATACGCAGTATTTT. This sequence joins TRBV29-1 and TRBJ2-3, with TRBD2 matching 8 bases. Germline trimming cut 4 bases from V and 0 bases from J; bases unmatched to any gene: 0. The CDR3 runs to 13 residues. Germline CDR1 and CDR2: SQVTM and ANQGSEA.

This clonotype was counted only a few times. This chain links TRBV20-1 with TRBJ1-2; tentatively, D is TRBD1 (6 bases). Germline CDR1 reads DFQATT; CDR2 reads SNEGSKA (reference sequence). Trimming took 5 bases from V and 4 from J, leaving 14 bases between them. This CDR3 region has 13 residues. CDR3 bases: TGCAGTGCTGTACAGGGTTACCCCTATGGCTACACCTTC. It codes for CSAVQGYPYGYTF.

This chain connects TRBV20-1 to TRBJ1-6, with 7 nucleotides matching TRBD1. V dropped 6 bases and J dropped 7; count of bases not matched to a gene: 6. In germline, CDR1 is DFQATT, CDR2 SNEGSKA (reference sequence). The CDR3 length is 13 residues. The CDR3 loop reads CSAAQGRNSPLHF. The DNA for the CDR3 is TGCAGTGCCGCACAGGGGCGCAATTCACCCCTCCACTTT.

This chain joins TRBV5-8 and TRBJ2-3; maybe TRBD2 (5 bases). This CDR3 contains 16 residues. The V gene lost 0 bases and the J gene lost 2 bases, with 13 bases spanning the gap. Germline CDR1 is SGHTS and CDR2 is YDEGEE. CDR3 amino acids: CASSLAGSTYTDTQYF. The CDR3 nucleotides read TGTGCCAGCAGCTTGGCGGGGTCCACCTACACAGATACGCAGTATTTT. The variable domain in full, completed from reference TRBV5-8 and TRBJ2-3, reads EAGVTQSPTHLIKTRGQQATLRCSPISGHTSVYWYQQALGLGLQFLLWYDEGEERNRGNFPPRFSGRQFPNYSSELNVNALELEDSALYLCASSLAGSTYTDTQYFGPGTRLTVL.

This clonotype was picked up many times. The J gene is TRBJ2-5, the V gene TRBV7-2; D may match TRBD1 or TRBD2 (5 bases each). Looked up from germline, CDR1 is SGHTA and CDR2 is FQGNSA. Trimming took 1 base from V and 4 from J, leaving 13 bases between them. The CDR3 contains 15 residues. CDR3 sequence: CASSLVAGAGETQYF. CDR3 nucleotides: TGTGCCAGCAGCTTAGTGGCCGGGGCGGGAGAGACCCAGTACTTC.

This clonotype was seen many times. The chain links TRBV5-5 to TRBJ2-1; D remains unclear. Germline CDR1 SGHKS, CDR2 YYEKEE (reference sequence). The CDR3 runs to 14 residues. V shed 0 bases and J shed 4 bases, with 8 bases lying between them. CDR3 amino acids: CASSLGQPYNEQFF. The CDR3 DNA sequence: TGTGCCAGCAGCTTGGGACAACCTTACAATGAGCAGTTCTTC.

This clonotype is termed medium-sized (0.01 to 0.1%). This chain links TRBV7-9 with TRBJ1-2; TRBD1 might be the D (5 bases). V was cut by 1 base and J by 8 bases, with 14 bases left in between. The CDR3 length is 14 residues. CDR1 is SEHNR and CDR2 is FQNEAQ in the germline V gene (reference sequence). In DNA form, the CDR3 reads TGTGCCAGCAGCTTAGGGAGGGTTACAGGAGGCTACACCTTC. Protein: CASSLGRVTGGYTF. The full variable domain, in which reference TRBV7-9 and TRBJ1-2 provide the parts outside the CDR3, is DTGVSQNPRHKITKRGQNVTFRCDPISEHNRLYWYRQTLGQGPEFLTYFQNEAQLEKSRLLSDRFSAERPKGSFSTLEIQRTEQGDSAMYLCASSLGRVTGGYTFGSGTRLTVV.

This clonotype appeared many times. The chain couples TRBV7-2 to TRBJ2-2; unclear D gene. V was trimmed by 5 bases and J by 1 base, leaving 11 bases between them. This CDR3 has 15 residues. CDR1 is SGHTA, CDR2 FQGNSA, per germline. CDR3 residues: CASSPLLGNTGELFF. The CDR3 coding sequence is TGTGCCAGCAGCCCCCTCCTTGGGAACACCGGGGAGCTGTTTTTT.

This clonotype is deemed medium-sized. DNA for the CDR3: TGCAGTTGGCGGGGGACCACCGGGGAGCTGTTTTTT. Translated: CSWRGTTGELFF. The chain has TRBV29-1 and TRBJ2-2, with 7 bases identical to TRBD2. The V gene's germline CDR1 is SQVTM and CDR2 ANQGSEA. The CDR3 is made up of 12 amino acids.

In regard to this clonotype: The junction departs from the called germline gene at one end, perhaps through a read error. The J gene is TRBJ2-3, the V gene TRBV2; D is perhaps TRBD2 (5 bases). The CDR3 contains 15 residues. Germline values: CDR1 SNHLY, CDR2 FYNNEI. In DNA form, the CDR3 reads TGTGCCAGCATCGGGAACCGACTCGGCACAGATATGCAGTATTTT. It codes for CASIGNRLGTDMQYF.

Ten or more counts support this clonotype. The chain couples TRBV30 to TRBJ1-2, with a tentative D call TRBD1 (5 bases). Trimming stripped 0 bases from V and 8 bases from J, with 22 bases between. Germline CDR1 reads GTSNPN; CDR2 reads SVGIG (reference sequence). CDR3 length equals 16 residues. Written as DNA, the CDR3 is TGTGCCTGGAGTGTAAGGCCGGGGCCCTACTCGGGGGGCTACACCTTC. Protein: CAWSVRPGPYSGGYTF.

This clonotype was counted at least ten times. The chain uses TRBV11-2 and TRBJ2-7, with D unresolved. This CDR3 region has 11 residues. V was shortened by 3 bases and J by 5 bases, with 5 bases between the two germline ends. The germline CDR1 and CDR2 sequences are SGHAT and FQNNGV. The CDR3 nucleotides are TGTGCCAGCAGCTTGAGTAACGAGCAGTACTTC. It yields the protein CASSLSNEQYF.

There are many counts of this clonotype. The chain couples TRBV7-2 to TRBJ1-1; weak D call: TRBD1 (6 bases). Trimming shortened V by 3 bases and J by 4 bases, and 15 bases separated the two germline ends. Germline V CDR1 and CDR2: SGHTA, FQGNSA. The CDR3 length is 15 residues. The CDR3 DNA reads TGTGCCAGCAGCTTGGACCCACAGGGAATCACTGAAGCTTTCTTT. Protein product: CASSLDPQGITEAFF.

This clonotype was counted at least ten times. The chain employs TRBV7-3 and TRBJ2-3, with D perhaps matching TRBD2 (5 bases). The V end lost 9 bases, the J end lost 2 bases, and 15 bases lay between the germline ends. The CDR3 extends over 14 amino acids. Germline CDR1 SGHTA, CDR2 FQGTGA. The CDR3 loop is CASSLGNPTDTQYF. As DNA, the CDR3 is TGTGCCAGTTCGCTCGGGAACCCCACAGATACGCAGTATTTT.

This clonotype was recorded at least ten times. The V call is TRBV7-9, the J call TRBJ2-2, with a weak D call TRBD1 (6 bases). The CDR3 runs to 16 residues. Germline V gene data show CDR1 as SEHNR and CDR2 as FQNEAQ (reference sequence). Trimming took 3 bases from V and 4 from J, leaving 15 bases between them. The CDR3 reads CASSFTGQLGTGELFF. The CDR3 region has the DNA TGTGCCAGCAGCTTTACAGGGCAGTTAGGCACCGGGGAGCTGTTTTTT.

This clonotype was counted many times. The chain joins TRBV5-1 to TRBJ2-1; D may be TRBD2 (5 bases). This CDR3 is 17 amino acids long. Deletions cut 3 bases from V and 5 bases from J, with 21 bases between. In germline, CDR1 is SGHRS, CDR2 YFSETQ. CDR3 loop: CASSYNLLGSRNNEQFF. The CDR3 bases are TGCGCCAGCAGCTATAACTTACTAGGATCACGGAACAATGAGCAGTTCTTC.

The genes are TRBV6-5 and TRBJ1-5; possible D gene TRBD1, 5 bases. The V and J ends lost 6 bases and 0 bases respectively, with 12 bases between them. CDR3 size: 15 residues. Per the germline V gene, CDR1 is MNHEY and CDR2 is SVGAGI. Here the CDR3 reads CASSKGLLSNQPQHF. The CDR3 coding sequence is TGTGCCAGCAGCAAGGGGCTCCTTAGCAATCAGCCCCAGCATTTT.

By share, this clonotype counts as medium-sized. The V and J genes are TRBV5-1 and TRBJ2-2; D is tentatively TRBD1 or TRBD2 (5 bases each). The CDR3 spans 17 residues. In germline, CDR1 is SGHRS, CDR2 YFSETQ. With 3 bases removed from V and 0 bases from J, the gap between germline ends came to 15 bases. The CDR3 DNA reads as TGCGCCAGCAGCTCTACCGGGACCTACTCGAACACCGGGGAGCTGTTTTTT. It translates to CASSSTGTYSNTGELFF.

The chain links TRBV29-1 to TRBJ2-1; tentatively, D is TRBD1 or TRBD2 (5 bases each). The CDR3 length is 12 residues. V was shortened by 3 bases and J by 7 bases, with 10 bases between the two germline ends. Germline assignment: CDR1 SQVTM and CDR2 ANQGSEA. As DNA, the CDR3 is TGCAGCGTTGAGAGGGGCGGGAATGAGCAGTTCTTC. Residues: CSVERGGNEQFF.

This clonotype has ten or more counts. This chain links TRBV7-9 with TRBJ2-1, with TRBD2 matching 8 bases. V shed 8 bases and J 5 bases; nucleotides not matched to a gene: 8. CDR3 length: 14 amino acids. Germline V gene data show CDR1 as SEHNR and CDR2 as FQNEAQ (reference sequence). CDR3 amino acids: CASEREKGDNEQFF. CDR3 DNA: TGTGCCAGCGAGCGGGAGAAGGGGGACAATGAGCAGTTCTTC. The variable domain in full, completed from reference TRBV7-9 and TRBJ2-1, reads DTGVSQNPRHKITKRGQNVTFRCDPISEHNRLYWYRQTLGQGPEFLTYFQNEAQLEKSRLLSDRFSAERPKGSFSTLEIQRTEQGDSAMYLCASEREKGDNEQFFGPGTRLTVL.